This T cell receptor beta chain emerged from a study of shared clonotypes between healthy human individuals (dated by TCRdb to 2020 to 2022). Notes on the research overall: Two women and three men aged 18 to 49 years were included in the cohort. To increase sequencing depth and limit assay-specific biases, TCR repertoire library preparation and sequencing were carried out by different laboratories using diverse techniques. For each donor, CD4 naive and CD4 memory were each given three plates, CD8 naive was given two plates, and CD8 memory was given one plate. To estimate repertoire size and how much clonotypes are shared between individuals, the study performed deep sequencing of blood TCR repertoires from 4 to 6 healthy adults. Per donor, leukapheresis produced somewhere between about 0.94 and 8.9 billion PBMCs.

Points the paper makes about the study in general: Pairwise subsampling led to the expectation that sequencing depth would affect the degree of clonotype sharing among donors. The genetic and exposure-history diversity represented was limited by the small number of donors. Estimated clonotype richness was generally larger for naive than for memory subsets. Sampling was restricted to blood, and TCR repertoires in tissue are likely to differ from TCR repertoires in blood. Clonotypes shared by all four sorted-subset donors showed higher generation probabilities than non-shared clonotypes. Rarefaction of sorted-subset datasets indicated incomplete sequencing despite the large sequencing depth. When a few donors were compared, the shared fraction of clonotypes was 5% to 6.5% for naive CD4, about 4% for naive CD8, 2.3% for memory CD4, and roughly 0.43% for memory CD8.

CD8 naive samples consisted of CD45RO-negative cells that were positively selected for CCR7, yielding a CD45RA+CCR7+ population without TemRA cells. Donors were healthy HIV-negative adults with no recently reported acute infections or vaccinations. Only Caucasian adults living in Nashville, Tennessee, USA were represented among the donors. Blood was collected by leukapheresis, and PBMCs were isolated by Ficoll-Histopaque density gradient centrifugation and then cryopreserved in liquid nitrogen vapor phase. Analytical flow cytometry was used to check the purity and quantity of each magnetically sorted T cell population. Genomic DNA was isolated from every sorted fraction and measured by UV absorbance on a Nanodrop 2000c. Trimming takes 4 bases off V and 6 bases off J; junction bases not matched to a gene: 7. The CDR3 sequence holds 13 residues, the cysteine and phenylalanine included. This entry keeps only the CDR3 DNA: 39 bases, framed from base 1. The germline V gene encodes CDR1 SGDLS and CDR2 YYNGEE.

Points on this clone: Its binding antigen is unknown. Base qualities are missing; no much larger clone stands one base away.

Using the deep immunoSEQ assay, multiplex PCR amplified TCR CDR3 regions from genomic DNA. Extracted genomic DNA from each cell subset was distributed evenly across all wells of several immunoSEQ 96-well plates, and each plate was treated as a replicate. Each replicate PCR for sorted subsets received roughly 200 ng genomic DNA, equal to some 32,000 T cell genomes. The purified libraries were quantified using a Qubit 3.0 fluorometer, sized with a Bioanalyzer 2100, and then quantified again using the KAPA Library Quantification kit. A separate single-read 150-cycle Illumina NextSeq 550 flow cell was used to sequence each immunoSEQ 96-well plate. Regarding the original processing steps: Because the immunoSEQ output held only junctional sequences and lacked quality scores, the filtering could not match the filtering applied to full-length reads. Sequences were annotated with PyIR, a Python wrapper for IgBLAST v1.9, and V/J genes and CDR3 were assigned using IMGT germline references. Reads with weak V/J assignments (E-value above 1e-6), missing CDR3, stop codons, out-of-frame junctions, or ambiguous translated residues were removed. V3J clonotypes were defined by identical inferred V gene, J gene, and CDR3 amino acid sequence. To compute the percentage overlap between repertoires, the number of shared unique clonotypes was divided by the size of the smaller repertoire. RTK rarefaction, the Chao1 estimator, and Recon v2.1 estimates of unobserved clonotypes were used to assess repertoire richness. For all TCRbeta clonotypes obtained by the gDNA method from a handful of donors, generation probabilities were computed with OLGA. TCRdb obtained this table from immuneACCESS and retained in-frame rearrangements with V and J assigned. These tables miss some clones; where compared with another copy, unresolved V genes account for less than half of the shortfall, and the remainder is unexplained. V, J and clone size are those of that table, while D and trimming were read from the DNA. This sample has about 2 million clones in its table, and roughly 94% of those were observed once. The top ten hold approximately 1.2% of the sample.

Sequenced input: naive CD8+ T cells sorted from blood. This sample's cell subset or site label indicates: CD45RA+CCR7+. The TCR sequence derives from a man between 18 and 29 years old in good health. The sequence links TRBV9 to TRBJ2-7; 7 central nucleotides agree with TRBD1. The CDR3 corresponds to CASSPTTGPEQYF. The sequence in DNA is TGTGCCAGCAGCCCAACGACAGGGCCCGAGCAGTACTTC.